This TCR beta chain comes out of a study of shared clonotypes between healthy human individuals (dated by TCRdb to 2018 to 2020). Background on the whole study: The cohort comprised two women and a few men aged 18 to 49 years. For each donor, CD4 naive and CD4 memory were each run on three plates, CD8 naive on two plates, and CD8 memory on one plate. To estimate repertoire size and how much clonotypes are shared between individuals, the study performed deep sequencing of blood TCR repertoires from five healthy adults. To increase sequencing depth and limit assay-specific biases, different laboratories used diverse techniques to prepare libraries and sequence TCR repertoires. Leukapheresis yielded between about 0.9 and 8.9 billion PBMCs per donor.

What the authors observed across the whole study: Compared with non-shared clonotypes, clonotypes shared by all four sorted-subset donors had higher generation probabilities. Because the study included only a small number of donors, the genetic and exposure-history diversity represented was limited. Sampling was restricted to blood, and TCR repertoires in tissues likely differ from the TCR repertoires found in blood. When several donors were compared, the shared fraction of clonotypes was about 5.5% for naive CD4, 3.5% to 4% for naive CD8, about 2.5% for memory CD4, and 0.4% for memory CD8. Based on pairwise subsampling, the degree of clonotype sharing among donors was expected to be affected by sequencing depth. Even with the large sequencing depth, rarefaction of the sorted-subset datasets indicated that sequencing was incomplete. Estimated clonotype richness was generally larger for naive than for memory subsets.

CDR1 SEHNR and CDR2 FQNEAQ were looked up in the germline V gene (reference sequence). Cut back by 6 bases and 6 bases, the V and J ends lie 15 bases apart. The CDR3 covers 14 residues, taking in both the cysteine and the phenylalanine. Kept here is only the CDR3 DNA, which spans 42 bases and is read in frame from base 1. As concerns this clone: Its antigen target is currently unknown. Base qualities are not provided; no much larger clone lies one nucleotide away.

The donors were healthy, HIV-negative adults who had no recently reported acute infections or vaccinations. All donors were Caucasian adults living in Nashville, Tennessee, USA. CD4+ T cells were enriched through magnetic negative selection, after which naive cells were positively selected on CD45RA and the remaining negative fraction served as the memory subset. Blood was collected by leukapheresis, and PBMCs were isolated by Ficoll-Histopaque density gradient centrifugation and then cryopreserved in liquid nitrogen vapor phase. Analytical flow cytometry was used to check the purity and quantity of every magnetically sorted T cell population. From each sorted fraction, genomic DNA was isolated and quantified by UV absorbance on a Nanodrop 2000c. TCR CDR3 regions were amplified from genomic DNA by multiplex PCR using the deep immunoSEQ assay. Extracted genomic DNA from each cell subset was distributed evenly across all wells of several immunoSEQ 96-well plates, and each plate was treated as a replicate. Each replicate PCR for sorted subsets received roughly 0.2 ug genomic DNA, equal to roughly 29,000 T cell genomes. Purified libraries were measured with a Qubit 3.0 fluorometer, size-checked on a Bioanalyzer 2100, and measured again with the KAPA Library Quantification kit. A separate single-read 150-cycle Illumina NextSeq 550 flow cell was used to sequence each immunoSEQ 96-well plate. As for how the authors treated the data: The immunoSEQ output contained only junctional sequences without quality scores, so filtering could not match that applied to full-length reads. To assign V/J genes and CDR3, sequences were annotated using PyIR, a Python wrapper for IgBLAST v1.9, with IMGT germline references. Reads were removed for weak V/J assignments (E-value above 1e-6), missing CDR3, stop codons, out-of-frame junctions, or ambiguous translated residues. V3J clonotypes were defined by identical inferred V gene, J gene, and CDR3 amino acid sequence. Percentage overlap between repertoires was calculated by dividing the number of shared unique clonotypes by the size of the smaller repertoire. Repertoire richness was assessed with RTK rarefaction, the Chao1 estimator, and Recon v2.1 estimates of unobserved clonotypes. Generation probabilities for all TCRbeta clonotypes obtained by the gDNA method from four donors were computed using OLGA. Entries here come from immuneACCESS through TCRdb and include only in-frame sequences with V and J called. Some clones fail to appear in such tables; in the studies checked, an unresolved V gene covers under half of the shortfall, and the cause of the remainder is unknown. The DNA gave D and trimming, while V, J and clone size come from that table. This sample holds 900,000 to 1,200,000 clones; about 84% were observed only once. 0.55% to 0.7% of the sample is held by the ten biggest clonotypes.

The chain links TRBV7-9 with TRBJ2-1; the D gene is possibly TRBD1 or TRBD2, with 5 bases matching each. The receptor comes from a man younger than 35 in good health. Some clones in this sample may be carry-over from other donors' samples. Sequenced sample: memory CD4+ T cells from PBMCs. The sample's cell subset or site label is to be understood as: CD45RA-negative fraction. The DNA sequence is TGTGCCAGCAGTCTTCTAGGGACCATCAATGAGCAGTTCTTC. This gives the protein CASSLLGTINEQFF.